Each of the 17 T cell receptor beta chains below was sequenced from the same sample in a study of blood T cell repertoires in COVID-19. Measured with immunoSEQ multiplex PCR; TCRdb has only the in-frame clones, and not every one. The sample consists of about 190,000 clones, 84% of them appearing once. The sequenced material came from peripheral blood. These receptors were collected from a woman aged 70-85 years with active or convalescent COVID-19.

The CDR3 loop reads CASSDGLAGGETQYF. The CDR3 DNA follows: TGTGCCAGCTCAGACGGACTAGCGGGAGGAGAGACCCAGTACTTC. The chain combines TRBV18 with TRBJ2-5; 14 positions match TRBD2. Trimming removed 5 bases from V and 4 bases from J; junction bases left unmatched: 3. The CDR3 is 15 amino acids. Germline V lookup: CDR1 KGHSH, CDR2 LQKENI.

The chain links TRBV2 to TRBJ2-7; D is possibly TRBD2 (6 bases). Trimming took off 4 bases at V and 3 bases at J, with 13 bases between the two ends. The length of the CDR3 is 14 residues. The germline V gene encodes CDR1 SNHLY and CDR2 FYNNEI. This CDR3 reads CASSVIAALYEQYF. The CDR3 bases are TGTGCCAGCAGTGTGATAGCGGCGCTCTACGAGCAGTACTTC.

CDR3 loop: CASSLDRVREKLFF. The CDR3 DNA is TGTGCCAGCAGTTTAGACAGGGTTAGAGAAAAACTGTTTTTT. The gene calls are TRBV28 and TRBJ1-4; 7 positions match TRBD1. CDR1 MDHEN and CDR2 SYDVKM come from the germline V gene. V was pared by 2 bases and J by 8 bases, with 5 bases of the junction left unmatched. This CDR3 contains 14 residues.

The rearrangement uses TRBV6-5 and TRBJ1-1, with D possibly matching TRBD1 (5 bases). In germline, CDR1 is MNHEY, CDR2 SVGAGI. V was pared by 10 bases and J by 10 bases, with 19 bases between. This CDR3 is built from 12 residues. As DNA, the CDR3 is TGTGCCACCCTAGGGGTTCCCCGCGGAGCTTTCTTT. It is translated as CATLGVPRGAFF.

V and J are TRBV18 and TRBJ2-1; 15 bases match TRBD2. The V segment lost 1 base and the J segment 8 bases; nucleotides outside the gene matches: 9. Germline V CDR1 and CDR2: KGHSH, LQKENI. The CDR3 runs 18 residues. CDR3 amino acids: CASSPLVGLAGGPDEQFF. CDR3 in DNA: TGTGCCAGCTCACCACTGGTTGGACTAGCGGGAGGGCCCGATGAGCAGTTCTTC.

The chain links TRBV7-9 to TRBJ2-3; D possibly corresponds to TRBD1 (5 bases). V lost 4 bases and J lost 0, with 14 bases in between. In germline, CDR1 is SEHNR, CDR2 FQNEAQ (reference sequence). The CDR3 is 16 amino acids. The CDR3 nucleotides are TGTGCCAGCAGCTCCGACAGTCCTACTAGCACAGATACGCAGTATTTT. This encodes CASSSDSPTSTDTQYF.

In this sample, this clone turned up once. The chain joins TRBV27 to TRBJ2-1; D gene unclear. Germline CDR1 MNHEY, CDR2 SMNVEV (reference sequence). The CDR3 consists of 13 residues. V lost 5 bases and J lost 0, with 5 bases in between. CDR3 residues: CASSLSSYNEQFF. The CDR3, as DNA: TGTGCCAGCAGTCTGAGCTCCTACAATGAGCAGTTCTTC.

The chain combines TRBV4-1 with TRBJ1-5, with 8 bases matching TRBD1. The junction had 19 bases not matched to a gene; V was cut back by 3 bases and J by 3 bases. CDR1 is MGHRA and CDR2 is YSYEKL in the germline V gene. The CDR3 sequence is 20 residues long. DNA for the CDR3: TGCGCCAGCAGCCACGCCAACGGCCAGGGGGCTGGTGGTGACAATCAGCCCCAGCATTTT. Its protein product is CASSHANGQGAGGDNQPQHF.

The chain links TRBV6-2 or TRBV6-3 to TRBJ1-5; D is ambiguous. CDR1 is MNHEY, CDR2 SVGEGT, per germline. The CDR3 consists of 16 residues. Trimming pared 4 bases from V and 0 bases from J, leaving 13 bases between. CDR3 amino acids: CASSFRHFNSNQPQHF. The CDR3 bases are TGTGCCAGCAGTTTTCGACATTTCAATAGCAATCAGCCCCAGCATTTT.

The chain is built from TRBV5-4 and TRBJ2-4, with 10 bases fitting TRBD1. Trimming removed 2 bases from V and 0 bases from J; junction bases left unmatched: 11. CDR1 and CDR2 (germline): SGHNT, YYREEE (reference sequence). This CDR3 is built from 19 residues. CDR3 bases: TGTGCCAGCAGCTTCCATTCCGGGACAGGGGCTTTAGCCAAAAACATTCAGTACTTC. Amino acids: CASSFHSGTGALAKNIQYF.

The V call is TRBV5-4, the J call TRBJ2-1; 10 nucleotides match TRBD1. Germline CDR1 is SGHNT and CDR2 is YYREEE (reference sequence). The CDR3 has 15 amino acids. The ends lost 0 bases at V and 7 bases at J; junction bases unmatched: 4. The CDR3 DNA reads as TGTGCCAGCAGCTTGGGACAGGGGGCAACAAATGAGCAGTTCTTC. This translates into CASSLGQGATNEQFF.

J is TRBJ2-7 and V is TRBV11-2, with 8 bases identical to TRBD2. The CDR3 has 15 amino acids. CDR1 SGHAT and CDR2 FQNNGV come from the germline V gene. Trimming removed 1 base from V and 7 bases from J; junction bases left unmatched: 9. CDR3 amino acids: CASSLVVGTRGEQYF. The CDR3 coding sequence is TGTGCCAGCAGCTTAGTGGTTGGGACTAGAGGAGAGCAGTACTTC.

This clone was seen a handful of times. CDR3 amino acids: CASSQEHRGYNSPLHF. The DNA for the CDR3 is TGCGCCAGCAGCCAAGAACACAGGGGTTATAATTCACCCCTCCACTTT. The V and J genes are TRBV4-1 and TRBJ1-6, with 7 bases identical to TRBD1. The V and J ends lost 0 bases and 4 bases, in that order; junction bases with no gene match: 3. The CDR3 loop spans 16 amino acids. Germline V gives CDR1 MGHRA, CDR2 YSYEKL.

The CDR3 loop is CSAYSTPSTIDTQYF. In nucleotides, the CDR3 is TGCAGCGCCTATTCGACACCCTCCACCATCGATACGCAGTATTTT. This sequence joins TRBV29-1 and TRBJ2-3; no clear D gene. The CDR3 length is 15 residues. V lost 7 bases to trimming and J lost 6 bases, with 23 bases between them. CDR1 is SQVTM and CDR2 is ANQGSEA in the germline V gene.

The rearrangement uses TRBV24-1 and TRBJ2-4, with 10 bases that match TRBD1. This CDR3 region has 17 residues. Germline V gene data show CDR1 as KGHDR and CDR2 as SFDVKD. The ends lost 3 bases at V and 0 bases at J; junction bases unmatched: 4. This CDR3 is CATSDTGTGVAKNIQYF. CDR3 DNA: TGTGCCACCAGTGATACCGGGACAGGGGTAGCCAAAAACATTCAGTACTTC.

The chain links TRBV4-1 to TRBJ1-2; D is possibly TRBD1 (5 bases). CDR3 size: 14 residues. Trimming took 1 base from V and 4 from J, leaving 10 bases between them. CDR1 and CDR2 (germline): MGHRA, YSYEKL. This CDR3 reads CASSQGSRAYGYTF. CDR3 coding DNA: TGCGCCAGCAGCCAAGGTAGCAGGGCCTATGGCTACACCTTC.

This chain joins TRBV12-3 or TRBV12-4 and TRBJ1-4; D not certain. There are 13 residues in the CDR3. The V end was cut by 3 bases, the J end by 16 bases, with 18 bases between. This CDR3 reads CASSLADGYLTFF. The CDR3, as DNA: TGTGCCAGCAGTTTGGCGGATGGTTATCTAACGTTTTTT.